Presented here are 19 T cell receptor beta chains from one specimen sequenced in a study of human T cells and chemical hapten exposure (dated by TCRdb to the early 2020s). The meaning of the sample's time point label: healthy volunteer bleed at 6 weeks. Total RNA was extracted from unfractionated whole blood collected in Tempus Blood RNA tubes. Library method: RACE. Instrument on record: NextSeq 500. Starting from the raw public reads, TCRdb applied fastp trimming at Q25, assembled clones with MiXCR and retained in-frame beta chains. Merged by CDR3 protein, the rows form single entries marked with the most common genes and DNA. Across this sample there are around 80,000 distinct CDR3 sequences, with over 6.5% seen only once. The ten largest make up approximately 1.5% of the sample. Material: whole blood. The origin of the receptors is a male donor in good health. Some clones in this sample may be carry-over from other donors' samples.

This clonotype was picked up many times. This chain connects TRBV19 to TRBJ1-5; 8 bases are shared with TRBD1. The V gene end was trimmed by 10 bases and the J gene end by 2 bases; junction bases not matched to a gene: 10. The CDR3 spans 15 residues. The germline gives CDR1 LNHDA, CDR2 SQIVND (reference sequence). The CDR3 DNA reads as TGTGCCACCAGCGGGACAGGCAGCCGCAATCAGCCCCAGCATTTT. Translation: CATSGTGSRNQPQHF.

This clonotype was seen many times. J is TRBJ2-1 and V is TRBV6-6; 11 nucleotides agree with TRBD2. Germline V lookup: CDR1 MNHNY, CDR2 SVGAGI (reference sequence). The CDR3 has 14 residues. J gave up 8 bases and V 7 bases, and 7 bases lay outside the gene matches. This CDR3 is CASISTSGIYEQFF. The CDR3 DNA sequence: TGTGCCAGCATCTCGACTAGCGGGATCTATGAGCAGTTCTTC.

Only a few counts were recorded for this clonotype. The chain has TRBV12-3 or TRBV12-4 and TRBJ2-7; TRBD2 matches 8 bases. V was pared by 5 bases and J by 3 bases, with 9 bases of the junction left unmatched. The CDR3 runs to 15 residues. The CDR3 loop reads CASSAPPRGVYEQYF. The CDR3 nucleotides read TGTGCCAGCAGTGCTCCTCCGCGGGGGGTCTACGAGCAGTACTTC.

This clonotype was counted between two and nine times. The J gene is TRBJ1-5, the V gene TRBV12-3 or TRBV12-4; D is uncertain. CDR3 length: 13 amino acids. V dropped 2 bases and J dropped 4 bases, with 6 bases sitting between them. The DNA for the CDR3 is TGTGCCAGCAGTTTATGGGGAAATCAGCCCCAGCATTTT. Its translation is CASSLWGNQPQHF.

This clonotype was observed many times. The V call is TRBV20-1, the J call TRBJ2-7; D is undetermined. Germline lookup yields CDR1 DFQATT and CDR2 SNEGSKA (reference sequence). The ends were cut back, 3 bases at V and 4 bases at J, with 22 bases in the middle. The CDR3 loop spans 16 amino acids. The CDR3 DNA sequence: TGCAGTGCTAGCTCGCCCCGGACGGACCGGGCTTACGAGCAGTACTTC. It is translated as CSASSPRTDRAYEQYF.

The chain couples TRBV11-2 to TRBJ2-7; 10 bases fit TRBD1. This CDR3 contains 16 residues. Germline V lookup: CDR1 SGHAT, CDR2 FQNNGV. V lost 4 bases, J lost 4 bases, and 10 bases stayed unmatched. The CDR3 loop reads CASSSMWDRGVYEQYF. The CDR3 DNA reads as TGTGCCAGCAGCTCCATGTGGGACAGGGGAGTTTACGAGCAGTACTTC.

The chain couples TRBV20-1 to TRBJ2-3; a possible D gene is TRBD2 (6 bases). Trimming left V 5 bases short and J 4 bases short, with 13 bases between. The CDR3 runs 13 residues. CDR1 is DFQATT and CDR2 is SNEGSKA in the germline V gene (reference sequence). The CDR3 region has the DNA TGCAGTGCTCACCCGGGGGTAGCAGATACGCAGTATTTT. Its protein product is CSAHPGVADTQYF.

This clonotype came up many times. The chain links TRBV14 to TRBJ1-5; D possibly corresponds to TRBD1 (6 bases). Germline loops: CDR1 SGHDN, CDR2 FVKESK. The CDR3 has 20 amino acids. V lost 2 bases and J 0 bases, leaving 23 bases between the germline ends. CDR3 protein: CASSQLEQGKVNISNQPQHF. DNA of the CDR3: TGTGCCAGCAGCCAATTAGAACAGGGAAAGGTAAATATTAGCAATCAGCCCCAGCATTTT.

This clonotype was observed many times. The J gene is TRBJ2-1, the V gene TRBV7-8, with no clear D. The CDR3 is 16 amino acids. In germline, CDR1 is SGHVS, CDR2 FQNEAQ. V dropped 5 bases and J dropped 7 bases, with 21 bases sitting between them. The CDR3 sequence: CASSPSRSPLLNEQFF. The DNA of the CDR3 is TGTGCCAGCAGCCCTTCCCGTAGCCCGCTCCTAAATGAGCAGTTCTTC.

This clonotype was detected a few times. The genes are TRBV18 and TRBJ1-2; the match to TRBD1 covers 8 bases. CDR1 and CDR2 (germline): KGHSH, LQKENI. The CDR3 loop spans 13 amino acids. Trimming removed 2 bases from V and 4 bases from J; junction bases left unmatched: 0. CDR3 region: CASSPGTGYGYTF. The CDR3 bases are TGTGCCAGCTCACCAGGGACAGGCTATGGCTACACCTTC.

This clonotype showed up just a few times. This chain links TRBV6-5 with TRBJ2-3; 8 bases agree with TRBD2. After removal of 2 bases from V and 4 bases from J, the junction contained 11 bases not matched to a gene. In germline, CDR1 is MNHEY, CDR2 SVGAGI. The CDR3 is made up of 17 amino acids. The CDR3 DNA sequence: TGTGCCAGCAGTTACACGGGGGGGCTAGCGGGTCCAGATACGCAGTATTTT. This codes for CASSYTGGLAGPDTQYF.

This clonotype was detected a few times. The rearrangement links TRBV12-3 or TRBV12-4 to TRBJ1-3; tentatively, D is TRBD1 (6 bases). V dropped 3 bases and J dropped 2 bases, with 11 bases sitting between them. The length of the CDR3 is 15 residues. The CDR3 loop reads CASSFQGTPGNTIYF. The CDR3 DNA sequence: TGTGCCAGCAGTTTTCAGGGGACTCCTGGAAACACCATATATTTT.

The chain recombines TRBV5-1 with TRBJ2-1, with TRBD2 matching over 10 bases. The germline V gene encodes CDR1 SGHRS and CDR2 YFSETQ. The J segment lost 8 bases and the V segment lost 3 bases, leaving 11 bases of the junction unmatched. The CDR3 is 16 amino acids. This chain's CDR3 is CASSSEASGGLDEQFF. The CDR3 coding sequence is TGCGCCAGCAGCTCGGAGGCTAGCGGGGGTCTCGATGAGCAGTTCTTC.

This clonotype has a handful of counts. V and J are TRBV20-1 and TRBJ2-3; the match to TRBD1 covers 12 bases. With 0 bases clipped from V and 3 bases from J, the junction kept 13 bases outside the gene matches. This CDR3 region has 19 residues. The germline V gene has CDR1 DFQATT and CDR2 SNEGSKA (reference sequence). The CDR3: CSARDPLLRDRGPTDTQYF. The CDR3 coding sequence is TGCAGTGCTAGAGATCCTCTACTCCGGGACAGGGGGCCTACAGATACGCAGTATTTT.

This clonotype was seen a few times. This rearrangement joins TRBV5-1 to TRBJ1-2, with a possible D match to TRBD1 (6 bases). This CDR3 spans 15 amino acids. V was cut by 4 bases and J by 1 base, with 14 bases left in between. The V gene's germline CDR1 is SGHRS and CDR2 YFSETQ. This chain's CDR3 is CASSPWTEINYGYTF. The CDR3 nucleotides are TGCGCCAGCAGCCCCTGGACAGAGATTAACTATGGCTACACCTTC. The full variable domain, in which reference TRBV5-1 and TRBJ1-2 provide the parts outside the CDR3, is KAGVTQTPRYLIKTRGQQVTLSCSPISGHRSVSWYQQTPGQGLQFLFEYFSETQRNKGNFPGRFSGRQFSNSRSEMNVSTLELGDSALYLCASSPWTEINYGYTFGSGTRLTVV.

This clonotype was picked up a small number of times. This rearrangement joins TRBV6-2 or TRBV6-3 to TRBJ2-7; TRBD2 matches at 8 bases. The ends lost 2 bases at V and 0 bases at J; junction bases unmatched: 9. The germline gives CDR1 MNHEY, CDR2 SVGEGT. The CDR3 has 17 residues. The DNA for the CDR3 is TGTGCCAGCAGTTACAAGAGCGGGAGTCCCTTCTCCTACGAGCAGTACTTC. Translating it yields CASSYKSGSPFSYEQYF.

The V call is TRBV27, the J call TRBJ1-1; 7 positions agree with TRBD1. CDR1 and CDR2 (germline): MNHEY, SMNVEV (reference sequence). J gave up 1 base and V 4 bases, and 9 bases lay outside the gene matches. The CDR3 loop spans 16 amino acids. CDR3 nucleotides: TGTGCCAGCAGTTCCCCGACAGGGACCTCGAACACTGAAGCTTTCTTT. This codes for CASSSPTGTSNTEAFF.

This clonotype has more than one count but fewer than ten. J is TRBJ1-1 and V is TRBV12-3 or TRBV12-4, with D unresolved. This CDR3 contains 12 residues. V shed 5 bases and J shed 4 bases, with 8 bases lying between them. The CDR3 nucleotides are TGTGCCAGCAGTCTTTCGGGCACTGAAGCTTTCTTT. This gives the protein CASSLSGTEAFF.

This clonotype was picked up many times. The V and J genes are TRBV6-1 and TRBJ2-7; TRBD2 might be the D (5 bases). From germline, CDR1 is MNHNS and CDR2 SASEGT. The CDR3 sequence is 14 residues long. V was cut by 10 bases and J by 3 bases, with 19 bases left in between. The DNA for the CDR3 is TGTGCCACCTCGGAGGCCCACTTAGACTACGAGCAGTACTTC. Translated, it gives CATSEAHLDYEQYF.